This T cell receptor beta chain is drawn from a study of technical replicates of blood from a handful of donors. The V gene lost 5 bases and the J gene lost 13 bases, with 14 bases spanning the gap. The CDR3 has 12 amino acids. Germline CDR1 reads WNHNN; CDR2 reads SYGVQD (reference sequence). This table comes from immunoSEQ multiplex PCR, and its TCRdb copy is limited to in-frame clones, with some not included. The sample has about 70,000 clones; nearly 98% are singletons. V gene TRBV10-1 combines with J gene TRBJ2-2, with D possibly being TRBD1 (5 bases). Sequencing input: T cells isolated from PBMCs. The TCR was taken from a human donor in good health. The chain's CDR3 is CASSPGLNLLFF. In DNA form, the CDR3 reads TGCGCCAGCAGTCCAGGGCTAAACTTGCTGTTTTTT.